The source of this T cell receptor (beta chain) is a study of OX40 agonist ivuxolimab in advanced cancers. Method: immunoSEQ multiplex PCR; TCRdb's copy keeps in-frame clones and lacks some. This table has around 60,000 clones, 65% to 85% appearing once. Broader study findings: The investigators did not determine what antigen specificity the expanded peripheral T cells had. In the 0.1 to 3.0 mg/kg range, CD4+ and CD8+ blood T cells had expanded clonally by week 6.

Germline V gene sequence: CDR1 SGHDN, CDR2 FVKESK. This CDR3 is 15 amino acids long. J was trimmed by 3 bases and V by 1 base; bases with no gene match: 4. As regards this clone: Its matching antigen is unknown.

This sequence originates from an adult with an advanced solid tumor such as melanoma, head and neck, liver or kidney cancer. The chain links TRBV14 to TRBJ1-2, with TRBD1 matching over 8 bases. This specimen was CD4+ or CD8+ T cells sorted from blood, taken in a trial of the OX40 agonist ivuxolimab. The CDR3 coding sequence is TGTGCCAGCAGCCAAGCTGACAGGGGCTACTATGGCTACACCTTC. Translation gives CASSQADRGYYGYTF.